Listed here are 32 T cell receptor beta chains from one sample, sequenced in a study of cytomegalovirus exposure and HLA in healthy donors. Use of 60 Vbeta and 13 Jbeta primers characterized the PCR. TCRdb's table, derived via immunoSEQ multiplex PCR, lists solely in-frame clones and lacks some. The sample carries some 190,000 clones, around 88% recorded once. The sample comprised PBMCs. These receptors were collected from a woman aged 25 to 39 in good health and CMV-seronegative.

The chain carries TRBV5-1 and TRBJ1-1; TRBD1 agrees at 8 bases. Losses at the gene ends were 0 bases for V and 11 bases for J; bases not matched to a gene: 3. CDR3 length: 12 amino acids. CDR1 SGHRS and CDR2 YFSETQ come from the germline V gene. CDR3 in amino acids: CASSLAGGFAFF. CDR3 nucleotides: TGCGCCAGCAGCTTGGCAGGGGGCTTTGCTTTCTTT.

V and J are TRBV10-3 and TRBJ1-5; the D is unclear. The germline V gene encodes CDR1 ENHRY and CDR2 SYGVKD. CDR3 length: 12 amino acids. Trimming pared 2 bases from V and 7 bases from J, leaving 6 bases between. CDR3 loop: CAISEPGQPQHF. CDR3 DNA sequence: TGTGCCATCAGTGAGCCGGGGCAGCCCCAGCATTTT.

In this sample, this clone turned up once. The gene calls are TRBV30 and TRBJ2-2, with TRBD2 matching over 11 bases. Germline-derived CDR1 and CDR2 are GTSNPN and SVGIG (reference sequence). J gave up 1 base and V 7 bases, and 2 bases lay outside the gene matches. The CDR3 is made up of 14 amino acids. This CDR3 reads CALLAGVNTGELFF. In DNA form, the CDR3 reads TGTGCCTTACTAGCGGGGGTGAACACCGGGGAGCTGTTTTTT.

The gene calls are TRBV7-6 and TRBJ2-5; maybe TRBD1 (5 bases). Germline CDR1 is SGHVS and CDR2 is FNYEAQ. Deletions cut 0 bases from V and 4 bases from J, with 21 bases between. This CDR3 spans 18 amino acids. CDR3: CASSLAPPGLGPRETQYF. The CDR3 DNA is TGTGCCAGCAGCTTAGCTCCCCCAGGGTTGGGCCCCCGAGAGACCCAGTACTTC.

The chain couples TRBV28 to TRBJ2-7; D not certain. V lost 5 bases and J lost 3, with 17 bases in between. Germline V gene data show CDR1 as MDHEN and CDR2 as SYDVKM. This CDR3 has 15 residues. CDR3 amino acids: CASSLDPISIYEQYF. DNA of the CDR3: TGTGCCAGCAGTCTAGACCCAATATCGATCTACGAGCAGTACTTC.

The J gene is TRBJ2-1, the V gene TRBV6-5; 8 nucleotides match TRBD2. Per the germline V gene, CDR1 is MNHEY and CDR2 is SVGAGI. V shed 6 bases and J 6 bases; nucleotides not matched to a gene: 4. The length of the CDR3 is 13 residues. CDR3 DNA sequence: TGTGCCAGCAGGGGTGCGGGAGGCAATGAGCAGTTCTTC. Amino acids: CASRGAGGNEQFF.

The chain is built from TRBV20-1 and TRBJ1-5; D is unclear. The CDR3 has 11 residues. Germline assignment: CDR1 DFQATT and CDR2 SNEGSKA (reference sequence). The ends were cut back, 1 base at V and 11 bases at J, with 9 bases in the middle. CDR3 nucleotides: TGCAGTGCTAGAGCGGCGGGAACCCAGCATTTT. Protein product: CSARAAGTQHF.

The CDR3 is CASSNRDTSGELFF. The CDR3 DNA reads TGTGCCAGCAGTAACCGGGACACCTCCGGGGAGCTGTTTTTT. The rearrangement joins TRBV6-1 to TRBJ2-2; D perhaps matches TRBD1 (6 bases). V gave up 5 bases and J gave up 6 bases, with 13 bases separating them. The CDR3 loop spans 14 amino acids. CDR1 MNHNS and CDR2 SASEGT come from the germline V gene.

CDR3 amino acids: CASSPRAGGGAADTQYF. The DNA of the CDR3 is TGTGCCAGCTCACCACGGGCTGGCGGGGGGGCGGCAGATACGCAGTATTTT. This chain connects TRBV18 to TRBJ2-3; the match to TRBD2 covers 9 bases. The V gene end was trimmed by 1 base and the J gene end by 4 bases; junction bases not matched to a gene: 9. Germline V gene data show CDR1 as KGHSH and CDR2 as LQKENI. CDR3 length: 17 residues.

The V gene is TRBV5-1, the J gene TRBJ2-5; the D gene is possibly TRBD2 (5 bases). V lost 7 bases to trimming and J lost 4 bases, with 8 bases between them. This CDR3 is built from 11 residues. Germline loops: CDR1 SGHRS, CDR2 YFSETQ. The CDR3 DNA follows: TGCGCCAGCCGCCGGGGAGAGACCCAGTACTTC. Translating gives CASRRGETQYF.

V usage is TRBV28 and J usage is TRBJ2-1, with 7 positions matching TRBD1. J gave up 1 base and V 6 bases, and 6 bases lay outside the gene matches. Germline V lookup: CDR1 MDHEN, CDR2 SYDVKM. This CDR3 spans 15 amino acids. DNA for the CDR3: TGTGCCAGCAGAAACCGGGACAGATCCTACAATGAGCAGTTCTTC. This translates into CASRNRDRSYNEQFF.

The count of this clone is one. This chain joins TRBV10-3 and TRBJ2-7, with TRBD1 as a possible D gene (5 bases). Trimming left V 3 bases short and J 2 bases short, with 11 bases between. Germline CDR1 is ENHRY and CDR2 is SYGVKD. This CDR3 is 14 amino acids long. The CDR3 region has the DNA TGTGCCATCAGTGATGGGGCAGACCCCTACGAGCAGTACTTC. It encodes CAISDGADPYEQYF.

The CDR3 sequence is CASSQPGTQYF. The CDR3 nucleotides read TGCGCCAGCAGCCAGCCGGGGACCCAGTACTTC. The chain couples TRBV5-1 to TRBJ2-5; D remains ambiguous. The CDR3 consists of 11 residues. The V end lost 4 bases, the J end lost 7 bases, and 8 bases lay between the germline ends. The germline CDR1 and CDR2 sequences are SGHRS and YFSETQ.

About this clone itself: In the same sample, other DNA sequences code for this CDR3. The chain joins TRBV19 to TRBJ1-1; 7 bases are shared with TRBD1. The CDR3 loop spans 14 amino acids. Trimming cost V 3 bases and J 0 bases; bases outside gene matches: 1. The germline V gene has CDR1 LNHDA and CDR2 SQIVND (reference sequence). Here the CDR3 DNA reads TGTGCCAGTAGTATTGGGACAGTGAACACTGAAGCTTTCTTT. Translation gives CASSIGTVNTEAFF.

The CDR3 sequence: CASRTDRYSGNTIYF. CDR3 bases: TGTGCCAGCAGGACGGACAGGTACTCTGGAAACACCATATATTTT. The chain couples TRBV6-6 to TRBJ1-3, with 7 positions matching TRBD1. Germline CDR1 is MNHNY and CDR2 is SVGAGI (reference sequence). The CDR3 is 15 residues long. V shed 6 bases and J 0 bases; nucleotides not matched to a gene: 5.

The chain combines TRBV16 with TRBJ1-2, with TRBD1 matching over 8 bases. V shed 0 bases, J shed 4 bases, and the junction held 10 bases outside the gene matches. This CDR3 has 17 residues. The V gene's germline CDR1 is KGHSY and CDR2 FQNENV. CDR3 amino acids: CASSQSGQGAWPYGYTF. CDR3 nucleotides: TGTGCCAGCAGCCAATCGGGGCAGGGGGCCTGGCCCTATGGCTACACCTTC.

The chain joins TRBV12-5 to TRBJ2-3; 9 bases map to TRBD2. The trim removed 1 base at V and 0 bases at J, leaving 2 bases unmatched. CDR1 and CDR2 (germline): LGHNT, FRNRAP. This CDR3 is 16 amino acids long. This CDR3 reads CASGLATSGSTDTQYF. As DNA, the CDR3 is TGTGCTAGTGGTTTGGCGACTAGCGGAAGCACAGATACGCAGTATTTT.

The J gene is TRBJ2-6, the V gene TRBV28, with TRBD2 identical over 12 bases. V lost 6 bases and J lost 1; bases outside the gene matches: 13. The CDR3 is 20 residues long. Germline CDR1 MDHEN, CDR2 SYDVKM. The CDR3 here is CASSSPNPLAGGSGANVLTF. The CDR3 bases are TGTGCCAGCAGCTCACCGAACCCCCTAGCGGGAGGGTCTGGGGCCAACGTCCTGACTTTC. The full variable domain, rest sourced from reference TRBV28 and TRBJ2-6, is DVKVTQSSRYLVKRTGEKVFLECVQDMDHENMFWYRQDPGLGLRLIYFSYDVKMKEKGDIPEGYSVSREKKERFSLILESASTNQTSMYLCASSSPNPLAGGSGANVLTFGAGSRLTVL.

This chain connects TRBV5-4 to TRBJ2-1; 8 bases agree with TRBD2. The CDR3 length is 15 residues. The germline CDR1 and CDR2 sequences are SGHNT and YYREEE (reference sequence). Germline trimming cut 1 base from V and 5 bases from J; bases unmatched to any gene: 5. The CDR3 region is CASSLQGAGDNEQFF. CDR3 sequence (DNA): TGTGCCAGCAGCTTGCAAGGAGCGGGGGACAATGAGCAGTTCTTC.

The J gene is TRBJ2-7, the V gene TRBV2; maybe TRBD1 (6 bases). Germline CDR1 and CDR2: SNHLY and FYNNEI. The CDR3 consists of 13 residues. With 3 bases removed from V and 3 bases from J, the gap between germline ends came to 9 bases. As DNA, the CDR3 is TGTGCCAGCAGTGAGTACAGGGTCTACGAGCAGTACTTC. It yields the protein CASSEYRVYEQYF. Filled out from reference TRBV2 and TRBJ2-7, the complete variable domain reads EPEVTQTPSHQVTQMGQEVILRCVPISNHLYFYWYRQILGQKVEFLVSFYNNEISEKSEIFDDQFSVERPDGSNFTLKIRSTKLEDSAMYFCASSEYRVYEQYFGPGTRLTVT.

The chain is built from TRBV28 and TRBJ2-7; 8 bases map to TRBD2. The junction had 12 bases not matched to a gene; V was cut back by 7 bases and J by 4 bases. The CDR3 has 15 amino acids. Germline-derived CDR1 and CDR2 are MDHEN and SYDVKM. This CDR3 is CASTDGGLAAYEQYF. The CDR3 nucleotides are TGTGCCAGCACCGACGGAGGACTAGCAGCGTACGAGCAGTACTTC.

The count of this clone is one. J is TRBJ2-7 and V is TRBV28; D is perhaps TRBD2 (5 bases). The V end was cut by 4 bases, the J end by 2 bases, with 6 bases between. Germline CDR1 MDHEN, CDR2 SYDVKM. The CDR3 is made up of 12 amino acids. In DNA form, the CDR3 reads TGTGCCAGCAGTTCTAGCCCCTACGAGCAGTACTTC. This codes for CASSSSPYEQYF.

The V call is TRBV6-1, the J call TRBJ2-5; D possibly corresponds to TRBD1 (6 bases). Germline CDR1 MNHNS, CDR2 SASEGT. V shed 10 bases and J shed 7 bases, with 22 bases lying between them. This CDR3 has 14 residues. The CDR3 spells CATQRGTAIATQYF. CDR3 bases: TGTGCCACCCAGAGGGGGACGGCAATAGCGACCCAGTACTTC.

J is TRBJ1-1 and V is TRBV28; no clear D. V was pared by 8 bases and J by 0 bases, with 7 bases between. This CDR3 contains 12 residues. Germline CDR1 MDHEN, CDR2 SYDVKM. CDR3 region: CASGFLNTEAFF. The CDR3 region has the DNA TGTGCCAGCGGCTTCCTGAACACTGAAGCTTTCTTT.

This clone was picked up many times. J is TRBJ2-7 and V is TRBV28, with 7 bases aligning to TRBD2. This CDR3 comprises 13 residues. The ends lost 6 bases at V and 0 bases at J; junction bases unmatched: 2. Germline V gene data show CDR1 as MDHEN and CDR2 as SYDVKM. The chain's CDR3 is CASRSSGSYEQYF. CDR3 coding DNA: TGTGCCAGCAGATCTAGCGGCTCCTACGAGCAGTACTTC.

This sequence joins TRBV5-1 and TRBJ2-3, with 8 bases that match TRBD2. V shed 4 bases and J 2 bases; nucleotides not matched to a gene: 6. CDR1 is SGHRS, CDR2 YFSETQ, per germline. The CDR3 has 15 amino acids. The CDR3 nucleotides read TGCGCCAGCAGCCTACTAGCGGCAGACACAGATACGCAGTATTTT. This sequence encodes CASSLLAADTDTQYF.

The chain has TRBV7-9 and TRBJ1-2; no firm D call. Trimming cost V 1 base and J 4 bases, with 16 bases left between them. The CDR3 runs to 16 residues. Germline values: CDR1 SEHNR, CDR2 FQNEAQ (reference sequence). CDR3 amino acids: CASSLVAGTPIYGYTF. DNA of the CDR3: TGTGCCAGCAGCTTAGTAGCCGGAACACCTATCTATGGCTACACCTTC. The complete variable domain, with remaining parts taken from reference TRBV7-9 and TRBJ1-2, reads DTGVSQNPRHKITKRGQNVTFRCDPISEHNRLYWYRQTLGQGPEFLTYFQNEAQLEKSRLLSDRFSAERPKGSFSTLEIQRTEQGDSAMYLCASSLVAGTPIYGYTFGSGTRLTVV.

This chain connects TRBV19 to TRBJ2-3, with TRBD2 matching over 7 bases. This CDR3 has 14 amino acids. Germline assignment: CDR1 LNHDA and CDR2 SQIVND (reference sequence). The V and J ends lost 10 bases and 6 bases, in that order; junction bases with no gene match: 13. The CDR3 spells CAIGRGTPTDTQYF. The CDR3 DNA follows: TGTGCCATCGGGCGGGGGACCCCCACCGATACGCAGTATTTT.

The rearrangement links TRBV2 to TRBJ1-1; TRBD1 aligns across 8 bases. V lost 6 bases to trimming and J lost 4 bases; unmatched junction nucleotides: 10. This CDR3 is 15 amino acids long. Germline values: CDR1 SNHLY, CDR2 FYNNEI. CDR3 DNA: TGTGCCAGCAGCTCCAACAGGGGGATTGGCACTGAAGCTTTCTTT. Translated, it gives CASSSNRGIGTEAFF.

This clone was counted a single time. V gene TRBV5-4 combines with J gene TRBJ2-4; TRBD2 agrees at 7 bases. This CDR3 contains 17 residues. Germline V lookup: CDR1 SGHNT, CDR2 YYREEE (reference sequence). J gave up 7 bases and V 3 bases, and 16 bases lay outside the gene matches. The CDR3 region has the DNA TGTGCCAGCAGCTCGGGAGGACGGACCCCCGGCATTAACATTCAGTACTTC. This translates into CASSSGGRTPGINIQYF.

The chain recombines TRBV7-3 with TRBJ2-1; 9 bases agree with TRBD1. The CDR3 sequence is 15 residues long. Per germline, CDR1 SGHTA and CDR2 FQGTGA. The J segment lost 3 bases and the V segment lost 5 bases, leaving 5 bases of the junction unmatched. CDR3 sequence: CASSPDRGVYNEQFF. The CDR3 DNA follows: TGTGCCAGCAGCCCCGACAGGGGGGTCTACAATGAGCAGTTCTTC.

The chain joins TRBV6-1 to TRBJ2-1; D unresolved. The germline V and J ends were trimmed by 6 bases and 10 bases, with 10 bases remaining between them. The CDR3 totals 11 residues. In germline, CDR1 is MNHNS, CDR2 SASEGT. The CDR3 spells CASRYMGEQFF. CDR3 bases: TGTGCCAGCAGGTATATGGGCGAGCAGTTCTTC.